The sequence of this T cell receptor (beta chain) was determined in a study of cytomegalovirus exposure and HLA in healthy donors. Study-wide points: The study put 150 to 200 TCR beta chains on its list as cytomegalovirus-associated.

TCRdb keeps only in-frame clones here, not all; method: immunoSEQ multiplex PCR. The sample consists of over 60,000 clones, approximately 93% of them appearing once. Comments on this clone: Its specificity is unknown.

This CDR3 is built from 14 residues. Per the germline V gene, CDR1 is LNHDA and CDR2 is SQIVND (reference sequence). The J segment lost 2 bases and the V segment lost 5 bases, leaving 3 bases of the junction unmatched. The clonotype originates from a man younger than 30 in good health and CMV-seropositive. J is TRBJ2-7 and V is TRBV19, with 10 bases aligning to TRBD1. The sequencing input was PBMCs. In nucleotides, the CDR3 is TGTGCCAGTAGTGCGGGGACAGGGGCCTACGAGCAGTACTTC. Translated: CASSAGTGAYEQYF.